This T cell receptor beta chain emerged from a study of CXCR3-negative and CXCR3-positive naive CD8 T cells. The authors made the TRB cDNA libraries by 5' RACE using UMI labels. TCRdb reworked the 5' RACE reads into one entry per CDR3 protein, no DNA. The sample table includes about 6,700 distinct CDR3 sequences. Measured by frequency, this clonotype is medium-sized. Its target is unknown. Every CD8+ subset sample held around 300,000 flow-sorted cells, done in triplicate. General study points: The study found comparably high diversity in both naive subsets and much lower diversity in memory CD8+ cells. Unlike memory cells, which differed, naive CXCR3-negative and CXCR3-positive cells had similar TRBV-TRBJ usage.

The CDR3 covers 15 residues. This clonotype was obtained from a human donor in good health. Some clones in this sample may be carry-over from other donors' samples. The chain employs TRBV12-3 or TRBV12-4 and TRBJ1-2; TCRdb lists TRBD1, though no DNA is available to test this call. The sequenced sample consisted of naive CXCR3- CD8+ T cells from blood. Subset denoted: CD45RO-CCR7+CD27+CD95- naive CD8+ T cells lacking CXCR3 (TNR3-). The CDR3 spells CASSNTGTEGYGYTF.